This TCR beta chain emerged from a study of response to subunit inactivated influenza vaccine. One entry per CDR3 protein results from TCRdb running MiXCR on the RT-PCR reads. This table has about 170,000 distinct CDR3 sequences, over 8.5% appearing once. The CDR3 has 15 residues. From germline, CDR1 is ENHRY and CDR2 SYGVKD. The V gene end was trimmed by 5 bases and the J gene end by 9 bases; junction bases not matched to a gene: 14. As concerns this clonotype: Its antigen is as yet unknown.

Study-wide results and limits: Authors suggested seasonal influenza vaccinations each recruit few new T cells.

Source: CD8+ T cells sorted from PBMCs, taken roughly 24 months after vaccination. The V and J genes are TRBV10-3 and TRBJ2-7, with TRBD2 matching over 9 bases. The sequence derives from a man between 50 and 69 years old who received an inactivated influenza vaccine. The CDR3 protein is CAISPVAGEVTVQYF. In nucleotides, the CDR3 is TGTGCCATCAGTCCCGTAGCGGGAGAAGTCACGGTGCAGTACTTC.